Shown below are 21 T cell receptor beta chains from a single sample sequenced in a study of cytomegalovirus exposure and HLA in healthy donors (dated by TCRdb to about 2017). Library method: the immunoSEQ multiplex PCR assay. For the multiplex PCR, a mixture combining 60 forward primers for TCR Vbeta segments and 13 reverse primers for TCR Jbeta segments was used. TCRdb holds this immuneACCESS table with in-frame rearrangements only. Some clones are missing; in checked studies, unresolved V genes explain under half, and the rest has no known cause. The sample profile shows 150,000 or so clones; over 60% of them were found once. The ten biggest clones cover approximately 1.6% of the sample. The sequenced material came from PBMCs. Source of these receptors: a girl aged 10-17 years in good health and CMV-seronegative.

The rearrangement links TRBV7-9 to TRBJ2-7; possibly TRBD1 for D (6 bases). Germline V gene sequence: CDR1 SEHNR, CDR2 FQNEAQ (reference sequence). This CDR3 is built from 13 residues. Trimming left V 5 bases short and J 2 bases short, with 10 bases between. In nucleotides, the CDR3 is TGTGCCAGCAGCCCCCGGGACACCTACGAGCAGTACTTC. It specifies CASSPRDTYEQYF.

The chain is built from TRBV6-1 and TRBJ2-7; unclear D gene. Germline V gene data show CDR1 as MNHNS and CDR2 as SASEGT. The CDR3 has 11 amino acids. Trimming removed 7 bases from V and 4 bases from J, with 8 bases in between. CDR3 nucleotides: TGTGCCAGCATTCAGGCTTACGAGCAGTACTTC. Amino acids: CASIQAYEQYF.

Concerning this clone itself: This sample includes further DNA sequences coding for the same CDR3. The V call is TRBV4-1, the J call TRBJ2-7, with D unresolved. Trimming left V 1 base short and J 0 bases short, with 7 bases between. Germline V gene sequence: CDR1 MGHRA, CDR2 YSYEKL. The CDR3 runs to 14 residues. This CDR3 is CASSQVSGSYEQYF. The CDR3 DNA follows: TGCGCCAGCAGCCAAGTTTCCGGCTCCTACGAGCAGTACTTC.

This chain joins TRBV5-1 and TRBJ2-1; 8 bases match TRBD2. The J segment lost 7 bases and the V segment lost 2 bases, leaving 11 bases of the junction unmatched. Germline V gene data show CDR1 as SGHRS and CDR2 as YFSETQ. CDR3 length equals 16 residues. This CDR3 is CASSFLRGDILNEQFF. As DNA, the CDR3 is TGCGCCAGCAGCTTCCTGCGGGGGGACATCTTGAATGAGCAGTTCTTC.

The chain joins TRBV9 to TRBJ2-2; the D is unclear. The V gene lost 0 bases and the J gene lost 3 bases, with 6 bases spanning the gap. This CDR3 spans 14 amino acids. Germline CDR1 reads SGDLS; CDR2 reads YYNGEE. The CDR3 DNA follows: TGTGCCAGCAGCGTAGGACTGCACACCGGGGAGCTGTTTTTT. The encoded protein is CASSVGLHTGELFF.

The chain recombines TRBV5-1 with TRBJ2-2, with D possibly being TRBD2 (6 bases). Trimming took 0 bases from V and 3 from J, leaving 9 bases between them. This CDR3 is built from 15 residues. The germline V gene has CDR1 SGHRS and CDR2 YFSETQ. The CDR3 loop reads CASSLGLVDTGELFF. The DNA of the CDR3 is TGCGCCAGCAGCTTGGGACTAGTAGACACCGGGGAGCTGTTTTTT.

The V call is TRBV6-1, the J call TRBJ1-4, with D possibly matching TRBD1 (5 bases). Germline V CDR1 and CDR2: MNHNS, SASEGT. The CDR3 extends over 16 amino acids. V lost 0 bases and J 4 bases, leaving 12 bases between the germline ends. The CDR3 spells CASSEAGGAGNEKLFF. Here the CDR3 DNA reads TGTGCCAGCAGTGAAGCGGGTGGGGCAGGTAATGAAAAACTGTTTTTT.

This clone appeared once. The V call is TRBV6-6, the J call TRBJ2-3; a weak D match, TRBD2 (6 bases). Trimming removed 6 bases at V and 2 bases at J, with 18 bases between. The CDR3 has 16 amino acids. Germline V gives CDR1 MNHNY, CDR2 SVGAGI (reference sequence). The CDR3 DNA reads as TGTGCCAGCAGCCCAGGCAGGGCGGGGCACACAGATACGCAGTATTTT. Protein sequence: CASSPGRAGHTDTQYF.

This chain links TRBV9 with TRBJ2-5; possible D gene TRBD1, 6 bases. Germline CDR1 is SGDLS and CDR2 is YYNGEE. This CDR3 is built from 15 residues. The V and J ends lost 0 bases and 1 base respectively, with 10 bases between them. CDR3 protein: CASSVVGGTQETQYF. The CDR3 nucleotides are TGTGCCAGCAGCGTAGTAGGGGGAACCCAAGAGACCCAGTACTTC. Complete variable domain (other parts from reference TRBV9 and TRBJ2-5): DSGVTQTPKHLITATGQRVTLRCSPRSGDLSVYWYQQSLDQGLQFLIQYYNGEERAKGNILERFSAQQFPDLHSELNLSSLELGDSALYFCASSVVGGTQETQYFGPGTRLLVL.

This chain connects TRBV6-5 to TRBJ2-7, with a weak D call TRBD2 (6 bases). V was clipped by 2 bases and J by 5 bases, with 10 bases between them. The CDR3 totals 13 residues. Germline V CDR1 and CDR2: MNHEY, SVGAGI. CDR3 DNA sequence: TGTGCCAGCAGTTACGGCGGGGCGGACGAGCAGTACTTC. Encoded protein: CASSYGGADEQYF.

This clone was picked up a small number of times. The chain is built from TRBV5-1 and TRBJ2-3; 8 bases map to TRBD1. V shed 4 bases, J shed 2 bases, and the junction held 3 bases outside the gene matches. Germline-derived CDR1 and CDR2 are SGHRS and YFSETQ. The CDR3 has 14 residues. Written as DNA, the CDR3 is TGCGCCAGCAGCCGGACAGGGCCCACAGATACGCAGTATTTT. Amino acids: CASSRTGPTDTQYF.

This chain links TRBV19 with TRBJ1-2; TRBD1 agrees at 8 bases. The V gene end was trimmed by 6 bases and the J gene end by 9 bases; junction bases not matched to a gene: 9. CDR1 is LNHDA, CDR2 SQIVND, per germline (reference sequence). The CDR3 sequence is 13 residues long. The CDR3, as DNA: TGTGCCAGTAGGGGGACAGGAGGGTATAGCTACACCTTC. It specifies CASRGTGGYSYTF.

V usage is TRBV7-3 and J usage is TRBJ2-7; D perhaps matches TRBD1 (7 bases). V was trimmed by 2 bases and J by 5 bases, leaving 16 bases between them. The CDR3 extends over 15 amino acids. Germline-derived CDR1 and CDR2 are SGHTA and FQGTGA. CDR3 loop: CASSLSGRGVDEQYF. CDR3 sequence (DNA): TGTGCCAGCAGCTTATCAGGCAGGGGGGTAGACGAGCAGTACTTC.

This clone has more than one count but fewer than ten. This rearrangement joins TRBV18 to TRBJ2-7; 8 bases agree with TRBD1. Trimming removed 3 bases from V and 1 base from J; junction bases left unmatched: 5. Germline CDR1 KGHSH, CDR2 LQKENI. The CDR3 has 15 residues. The CDR3 spells CASSPGQGHSYEQYF. Written as DNA, the CDR3 is TGTGCCAGCTCACCTGGACAGGGCCATTCCTACGAGCAGTACTTC.

This clone was recorded once. The V gene is TRBV19, the J gene TRBJ2-3, with 10 bases identical to TRBD1. Per the germline V gene, CDR1 is LNHDA and CDR2 is SQIVND (reference sequence). The CDR3 length is 16 residues. Trimming at V came to 1 base and at J to 2 bases, leaving 3 bases not matched to a gene. The CDR3 DNA reads TGTGCCAGTAGTATAGGGGACAGGGGAGACACAGATACGCAGTATTTT. Protein: CASSIGDRGDTDTQYF.

The V and J genes are TRBV5-6 and TRBJ1-2; 8 nucleotides match TRBD1. With 6 bases clipped from V and 6 bases from J, the junction kept 4 bases outside the gene matches. The germline gives CDR1 SGHDT, CDR2 YYEEEE. This CDR3 comprises 12 residues. The CDR3 loop reads CASTLDRDGYTF. The CDR3 DNA sequence: TGTGCCAGCACGCTGGACAGGGATGGCTACACCTTC.

This clone turned up a few times. The rearrangement joins TRBV19 to TRBJ2-7, with 9 bases matching TRBD2. CDR1 and CDR2 (germline): LNHDA, SQIVND (reference sequence). CDR3 length: 14 amino acids. V lost 3 bases and J lost 4; bases outside the gene matches: 4. DNA for the CDR3: TGTGCCAGTAGTATCAGCCTAGCGGGGTACGAGCAGTACTTC. Amino acids: CASSISLAGYEQYF.

The rearrangement links TRBV9 to TRBJ1-4; 11 bases agree with TRBD1. With V trimmed by 3 bases and J by 6 bases, 4 bases remained unmatched. Germline CDR1 SGDLS, CDR2 YYNGEE. This CDR3 is 15 amino acids long. CDR3 amino acids: CASSAGTGGDEKLFF. The CDR3 nucleotides are TGTGCCAGCAGCGCGGGGACAGGGGGGGATGAAAAACTGTTTTTT. Full variable domain (remainder filled in from reference TRBV9 and TRBJ1-4): DSGVTQTPKHLITATGQRVTLRCSPRSGDLSVYWYQQSLDQGLQFLIQYYNGEERAKGNILERFSAQQFPDLHSELNLSSLELGDSALYFCASSAGTGGDEKLFFGSGTQLSVL.

V and J are TRBV19 and TRBJ1-5; weak D call: TRBD1 (6 bases). This CDR3 is 15 amino acids long. V lost 3 bases and J 4 bases, leaving 13 bases between the germline ends. Germline values: CDR1 LNHDA, CDR2 SQIVND (reference sequence). In DNA form, the CDR3 reads TGTGCCAGTAGTATCTACGACAGGAGTAATCAGCCCCAGCATTTT. It yields the protein CASSIYDRSNQPQHF. Full variable domain (remainder filled in from reference TRBV19 and TRBJ1-5): DGGITQSPKYLFRKEGQNVTLSCEQNLNHDAMYWYRQDPGQGLRLIYYSQIVNDFQKGDIAEGYSVSREKKESFPLTVTSAQKNPTAFYLCASSIYDRSNQPQHFGDGTRLSIL.

This clone was detected a few times. This rearrangement joins TRBV4-1 to TRBJ1-5, with D uncertain. The V end lost 6 bases, the J end lost 4 bases, and 16 bases lay between the germline ends. The V gene's germline CDR1 is MGHRA and CDR2 YSYEKL. The CDR3 is made up of 15 amino acids. CDR3: CASRLHRDQNQPQHF. The CDR3 nucleotides are TGCGCCAGCAGGCTTCACCGGGATCAAAATCAGCCCCAGCATTTT.

The chain carries TRBV6-5 and TRBJ2-3; a possible D gene is TRBD1 (6 bases). Trimming removed 5 bases from V and 0 bases from J, with 9 bases in between. This CDR3 spans 14 amino acids. CDR1 MNHEY and CDR2 SVGAGI come from the germline V gene. CDR3 residues: CASSTGSSTDTQYF. The CDR3 DNA reads as TGTGCCAGCAGTACAGGGTCCAGCACAGATACGCAGTATTTT.